Listed below are T cell receptor beta chains from one sample, sequenced in a study of shared clonotypes between healthy human individuals. TCRdb keeps only in-frame clones here, not all; method: immunoSEQ multiplex PCR. The top ten hold around 0.13% of the sample, which has under 2,500,000 clones, approximately 94% seen once. Sequencing input: naive CD4+ T cells sorted from blood. The receptors stem from a man between 18 and 35 years old in good health. Each CDR3 is given with its conserved first and last residue. The D gene is left open where the match is weak.

CDR3 protein	CDR3 DNA	V gene	J gene	D gene	CDR3 length
CASSEVAGGSNTQYF	TGTGCCAGCAGTGAAGTAGCGGGGGGTTCGAATACGCAGTATTTT	TRBV2	TRBJ2-3	TRBD2	15
CSVVGGRETQYF	TGCAGCGTTGTTGGGGGGAGGGAGACCCAGTACTTC	TRBV29-1	TRBJ2-5	-	12
CASSDDLRGRDEQYF	TGTGCCAGCAGCGACGACCTCAGGGGCCGGGACGAGCAGTACTTC	TRBV9	TRBJ2-7	-	15
CASSSTQNTEAFF	TGTGCCAGCAGCTCGACACAGAACACTGAAGCTTTCTTT	TRBV7-9	TRBJ1-1	-	13
CAGTGGFRTEAFF	TGTGCCGGGACAGGGGGATTTCGGACTGAAGCTTTCTTT	TRBV2	TRBJ1-1	TRBD1	13
CASTPVTEIYGGYTF	TGTGCCAGCACCCCCGTGACCGAAATTTACGGTGGCTACACCTTC	TRBV5-5	TRBJ1-2	-	15
CAWNGLSGNTIYF	TGTGCCTGGAATGGGTTGTCTGGAAACACCATATATTTT	TRBV30	TRBJ1-3	-	13
CASSTPTRGGFGYTF	TGTGCCAGCAGCACGCCAACGAGGGGGGGTTTTGGCTACACCTTC	TRBV9	TRBJ1-2	-	15
CAISEFRDPQGAQEKLFF	TGTGCCATCAGTGAGTTTAGAGATCCCCAGGGGGCGCAGGAAAAACTGTTTTTT	TRBV10-3	TRBJ1-4	TRBD1	18
CASFPGTRGETQYF	TGTGCCAGCTTCCCCGGGACAAGAGGCGAGACCCAGTACTTC	TRBV28	TRBJ2-5	-	14
CASSPRDRAKNIQYF	TGTGCCAGCAGTCCCAGGGACAGGGCCAAAAACATTCAGTACTTC	TRBV27	TRBJ2-4	TRBD1	15
CASSQALGISYNEQFF	TGTGCCAGCAGCCAAGCTTTAGGGATCTCCTACAATGAGCAGTTCTTC	TRBV4-2	TRBJ2-1	-	16
CASSLRRAGGHTDTQYF	TGTGCCAGCAGTTTACGGCGAGCGGGGGGGCACACAGATACGCAGTATTTT	TRBV2	TRBJ2-3	TRBD2	17
CASSPPGQRYEQYF	TGTGCCAGCTCACCACCGGGACAGAGATACGAGCAGTACTTC	TRBV18	TRBJ2-7	TRBD1	14
CASSLRQGAYEQYF	TGTGCCAGCAGCTTGCGACAGGGAGCCTACGAGCAGTACTTC	TRBV5-4	TRBJ2-7	TRBD1	14
CASSYFGQNTEAFF	TGTGCCAGCAGTTACTTTGGACAGAACACTGAAGCTTTCTTT	TRBV6-5	TRBJ1-1	-	14
CASSYGQGIYTQYF	TGTGCCAGCAGCTATGGACAGGGAATCTATACGCAGTATTTT	TRBV5-6	TRBJ2-3	TRBD1	14
CASTSGGLPADTQYF	TGTGCCAGCACAAGCGGGGGCCTTCCCGCAGATACGCAGTATTTT	TRBV6-5	TRBJ2-3	TRBD2	15
CASSPRGLLTQETQYF	TGTGCCAGCAGCCCCCGTGGACTGCTAACTCAAGAGACCCAGTACTTC	TRBV11-2	TRBJ2-5	-	16
CASSPNPGWEQYF	TGTGCCAGCAGCCCCAACCCCGGGTGGGAGCAGTACTTC	TRBV6-5	TRBJ2-7	-	13
CASTLKATGQGYTF	TGTGCCAGTACCTTAAAGGCCACCGGGCAGGGCTACACCTTC	TRBV19	TRBJ1-2	-	14